Presented here are 6 T cell receptor beta chains from one specimen sequenced in a study of T-cell reconstitution after alpha-beta-depleted transplantation in children. The library targeted TCRbeta and was prepared with unique molecular identifiers. TCRdb ran MiXCR on the PCR reads and lists one entry per CDR3 protein. The sample lists roughly 570,000 distinct CDR3 sequences, more than 20% occurring once. Sequences were derived from PBMCs, sampled before TCRalphabeta/CD19-depleted stem cell transplant. Receptors originate from a boy in the first two years of life with Wiskott-Aldrich syndrome, due to receive a stem cell transplant.

This clonotype has more than one count but fewer than ten. This chain connects TRBV28 to TRBJ1-5; no reliable D call. This CDR3 region has 13 residues. CDR1 and CDR2 from the germline V gene are MDHEN and SYDVKM. Trimming removed 1 base at V and 2 bases at J, with 3 bases between. CDR3 sequence: CASSLSRNQPQHF. In nucleotides, the CDR3 is TGTGCCAGCAGTTTATCCCGCAATCAGCCCCAGCATTTT.

V gene TRBV2 combines with J gene TRBJ2-1, with 9 bases aligning to TRBD1. There are 14 residues in the CDR3. Unmatched junction bases numbered 11, after V lost 7 bases and J lost 10 bases. Germline CDR1 reads SNHLY; CDR2 reads FYNNEI. The CDR3 is CASTLDRGVTEQFF. In DNA, the CDR3 is TGTGCCAGCACCCTCGACAGGGGGGTTACAGAGCAGTTCTTC. Complete variable domain (other parts from reference TRBV2 and TRBJ2-1): EPEVTQTPSHQVTQMGQEVILRCVPISNHLYFYWYRQILGQKVEFLVSFYNNEISEKSEIFDDQFSVERPDGSNFTLKIRSTKLEDSAMYFCASTLDRGVTEQFFGPGTRLTVL.

This clonotype has more than one count but fewer than ten. The chain uses TRBV5-1 and TRBJ1-1; the D is unclear. Trimming pared 3 bases from V and 1 base from J, leaving 13 bases between. CDR1 is SGHRS and CDR2 is YFSETQ in the germline V gene. The CDR3 consists of 15 residues. The CDR3 DNA reads TGCGCCAGCAGCTCCTATATTGACGGGAACACTGAAGCTTTCTTT. Amino acid sequence: CASSSYIDGNTEAFF.

V usage is TRBV2 and J usage is TRBJ1-1; a weak D match, TRBD1 (5 bases). This CDR3 spans 14 amino acids. From germline, CDR1 is SNHLY and CDR2 FYNNEI. Between the trimmed V and J ends, which lost 3 bases and 8 bases, there was a span of 16 bases. For the CDR3, the DNA is TGTGCCAGCAGTGAGGCATACTCGCGACAGGAAGCTTTCTTT. This gives the protein CASSEAYSRQEAFF.

V is TRBV20-1 and J is TRBJ2-1, with a tentative D call TRBD2 (6 bases). CDR3 length: 16 amino acids. Germline lookup yields CDR1 DFQATT and CDR2 SNEGSKA (reference sequence). The V end was cut by 0 bases, the J end by 12 bases, with 24 bases between. The chain's CDR3 is CSARDLSSNVRGGQFF. DNA for the CDR3: TGCAGTGCTAGAGATTTGTCGTCGAACGTGCGGGGCGGGCAGTTCTTC.

The chain is built from TRBV20-1 and TRBJ2-7; D not certain. Germline CDR1 reads DFQATT; CDR2 reads SNEGSKA (reference sequence). This CDR3 has 12 residues. V was trimmed by 2 bases and J by 6 bases, leaving 11 bases between them. Here the CDR3 DNA reads TGCAGTGCTAGACTAGGGCTTGCCGAGCAGTACTTC. This encodes CSARLGLAEQYF.